Described below is a single T cell receptor (beta chain) sequence and its context. With V trimmed by 0 bases and J by 9 bases, 8 bases remained unmatched. This CDR3 spans 15 amino acids. Germline loops: CDR1 LGHDT, CDR2 YNNKEL (reference sequence). This record comes from a study of control samples from healthy donors and cancer patients. This table comes from immunoSEQ multiplex PCR, and its TCRdb copy is limited to in-frame clones, with some not included. The top ten hold 4.5% to 5.5% of the sample, which has about 86,000 clones, just under 95% seen once. The rearrangement joins TRBV3-1 (or the pseudogene TRBV3-2) to TRBJ2-1; TRBD2 matches at 7 bases. The sample consisted of blood. The sequence was collected from a woman between 18 and 29 years old in good health. The CDR3 protein is CASSQEGEGRSEQFF. CDR3 in DNA: TGTGCCAGCAGCCAAGAGGGGGAGGGCAGGAGTGAGCAGTTCTTC.